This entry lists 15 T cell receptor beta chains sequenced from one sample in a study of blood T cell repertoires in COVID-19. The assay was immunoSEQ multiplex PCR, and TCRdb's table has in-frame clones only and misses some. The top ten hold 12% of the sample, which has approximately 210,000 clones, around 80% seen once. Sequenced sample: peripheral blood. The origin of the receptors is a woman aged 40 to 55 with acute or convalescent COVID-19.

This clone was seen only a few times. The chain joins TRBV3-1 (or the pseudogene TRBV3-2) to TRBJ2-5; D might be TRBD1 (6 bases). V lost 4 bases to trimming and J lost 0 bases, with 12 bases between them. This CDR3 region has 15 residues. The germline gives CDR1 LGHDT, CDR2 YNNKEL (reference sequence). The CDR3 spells CASSPFRGDQETQYF. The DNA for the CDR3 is TGTGCCAGCAGCCCGTTCAGGGGAGACCAAGAGACCCAGTACTTC.

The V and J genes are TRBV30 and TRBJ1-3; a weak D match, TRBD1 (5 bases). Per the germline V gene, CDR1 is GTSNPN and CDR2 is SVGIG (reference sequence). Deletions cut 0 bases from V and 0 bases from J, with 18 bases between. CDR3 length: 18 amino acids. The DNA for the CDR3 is TGTGCCTGGAGTGTATTCGCGGGACGGACGAGCTCTGGAAACACCATATATTTT. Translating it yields CAWSVFAGRTSSGNTIYF.

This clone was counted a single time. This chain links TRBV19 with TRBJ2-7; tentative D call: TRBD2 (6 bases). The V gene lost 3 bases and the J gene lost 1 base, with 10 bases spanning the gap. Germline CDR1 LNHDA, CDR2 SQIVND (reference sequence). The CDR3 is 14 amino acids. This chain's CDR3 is CASSMLAASYEQYF. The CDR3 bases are TGTGCCAGTAGTATGTTAGCGGCATCCTACGAGCAGTACTTC. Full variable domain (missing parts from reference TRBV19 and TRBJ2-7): DGGITQSPKYLFRKEGQNVTLSCEQNLNHDAMYWYRQDPGQGLRLIYYSQIVNDFQKGDIAEGYSVSREKKESFPLTVTSAQKNPTAFYLCASSMLAASYEQYFGPGTRLTVT.

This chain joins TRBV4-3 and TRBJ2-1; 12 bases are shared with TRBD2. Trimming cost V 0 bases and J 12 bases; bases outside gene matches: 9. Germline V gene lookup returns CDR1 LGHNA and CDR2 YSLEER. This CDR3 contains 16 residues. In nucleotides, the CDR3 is TGCGCCAGCAGCCAAGACTTGGCTAGCGGGAGGGCCCGGCAGTTCTTC. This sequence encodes CASSQDLASGRARQFF.

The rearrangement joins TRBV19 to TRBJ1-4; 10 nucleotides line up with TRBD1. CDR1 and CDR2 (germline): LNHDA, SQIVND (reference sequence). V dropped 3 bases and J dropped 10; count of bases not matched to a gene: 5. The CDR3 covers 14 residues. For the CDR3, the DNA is TGTGCCAGTAGTATGGGACAGGGGTTGGGAAAACTGTTTTTT. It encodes CASSMGQGLGKLFF. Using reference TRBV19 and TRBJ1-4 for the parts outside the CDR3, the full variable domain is DGGITQSPKYLFRKEGQNVTLSCEQNLNHDAMYWYRQDPGQGLRLIYYSQIVNDFQKGDIAEGYSVSREKKESFPLTVTSAQKNPTAFYLCASSMGQGLGKLFFGSGTQLSVL.

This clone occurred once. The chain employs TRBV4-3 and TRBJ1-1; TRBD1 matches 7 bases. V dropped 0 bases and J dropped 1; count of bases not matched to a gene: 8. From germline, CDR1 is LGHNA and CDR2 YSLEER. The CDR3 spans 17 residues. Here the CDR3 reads CASSQDPAGGWNTEAFF. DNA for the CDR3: TGCGCCAGCAGCCAAGATCCGGCAGGGGGTTGGAACACTGAAGCTTTCTTT.

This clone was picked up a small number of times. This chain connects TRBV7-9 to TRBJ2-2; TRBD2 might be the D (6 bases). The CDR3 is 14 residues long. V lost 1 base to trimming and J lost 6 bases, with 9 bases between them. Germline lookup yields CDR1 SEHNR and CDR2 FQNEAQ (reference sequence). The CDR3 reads CASSLGSGAGELFF. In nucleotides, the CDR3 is TGTGCCAGCAGCTTAGGATCGGGGGCCGGGGAGCTGTTTTTT.

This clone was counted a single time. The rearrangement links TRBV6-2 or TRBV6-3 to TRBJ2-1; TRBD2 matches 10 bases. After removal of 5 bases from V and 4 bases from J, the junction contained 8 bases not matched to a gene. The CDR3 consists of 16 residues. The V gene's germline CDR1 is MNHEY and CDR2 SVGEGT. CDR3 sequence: CASSPGLAELYNEQFF. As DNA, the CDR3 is TGTGCCAGCAGTCCCGGACTAGCGGAGTTATACAATGAGCAGTTCTTC.

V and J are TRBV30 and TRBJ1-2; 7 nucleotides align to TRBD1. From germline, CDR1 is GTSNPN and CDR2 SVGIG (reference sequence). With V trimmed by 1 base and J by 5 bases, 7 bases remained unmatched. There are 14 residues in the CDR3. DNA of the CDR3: TGTGCCTGGAGTGACGGGACAGATTCTTATGGCTACACCTTC. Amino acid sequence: CAWSDGTDSYGYTF.

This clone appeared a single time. CDR3 loop: CASSSDRNTHYEQYF. CDR3 DNA: TGTGCCAGCAGCTCAGACAGAAACACCCACTACGAGCAGTACTTC. The rearrangement uses TRBV7-8 and TRBJ2-7; tentative D call: TRBD1 (5 bases). The CDR3 is 15 amino acids. CDR1 and CDR2 from the germline V gene are SGHVS and FQNEAQ. The V end was cut by 4 bases, the J end by 3 bases, with 16 bases between.

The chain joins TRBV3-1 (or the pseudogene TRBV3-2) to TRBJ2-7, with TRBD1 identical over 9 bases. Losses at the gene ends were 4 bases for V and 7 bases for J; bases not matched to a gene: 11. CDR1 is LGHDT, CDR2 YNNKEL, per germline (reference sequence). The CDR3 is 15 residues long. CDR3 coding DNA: TGTGCCAGCAGCCTAGCGACAGGGGGGGGTAGGGAGCAGTACTTC. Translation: CASSLATGGGREQYF.

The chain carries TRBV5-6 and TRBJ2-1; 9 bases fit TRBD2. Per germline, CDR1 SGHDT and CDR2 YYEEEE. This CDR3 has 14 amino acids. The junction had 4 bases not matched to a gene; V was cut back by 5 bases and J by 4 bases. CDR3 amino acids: CASSVLAGYNEQFF. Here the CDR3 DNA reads TGTGCCAGCAGTGTGCTAGCGGGATACAATGAGCAGTTCTTC.

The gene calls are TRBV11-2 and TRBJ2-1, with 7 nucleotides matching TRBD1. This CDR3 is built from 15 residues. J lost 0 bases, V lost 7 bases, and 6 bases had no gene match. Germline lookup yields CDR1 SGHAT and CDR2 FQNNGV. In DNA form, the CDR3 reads TGTGCCAGCACCGACAGGGCCGCCTCCTACAATGAGCAGTTCTTC. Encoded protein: CASTDRAASYNEQFF.

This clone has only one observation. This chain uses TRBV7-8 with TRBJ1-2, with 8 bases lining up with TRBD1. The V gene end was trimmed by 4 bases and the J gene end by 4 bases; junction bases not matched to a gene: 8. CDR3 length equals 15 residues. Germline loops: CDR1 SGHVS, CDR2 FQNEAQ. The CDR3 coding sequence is TGTGCCAGCAGCTCCCGGACAGGGAGGCCCTATGGCTACACCTTC. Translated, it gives CASSSRTGRPYGYTF.

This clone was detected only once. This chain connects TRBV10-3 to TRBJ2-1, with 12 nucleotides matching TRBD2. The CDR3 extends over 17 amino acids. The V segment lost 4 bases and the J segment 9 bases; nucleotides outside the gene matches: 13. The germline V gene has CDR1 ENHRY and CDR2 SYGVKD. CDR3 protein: CAISAGLAGGVDAEQFF. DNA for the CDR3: TGTGCCATCAGTGCGGGGCTAGCGGGAGGGGTGGACGCTGAGCAGTTCTTC.